This note documents a single TCR beta chain sequence. Its specificity is not known. The entry originates in a study of early T cells in non-severe SARS-CoV-2 infection. General study findings and limits: Matching results from VDJdb favored anti-spike CD8 responses, leaving private and CD4 specificities undetected.

The CDR3 is 14 amino acids. Deletions cut 6 bases from V and 5 bases from J, with 16 bases between. Separate cDNA molecules each had unique molecular identifiers attached to them. TCRdb passed the 5' RACE reads through MiXCR, listing each CDR3 protein once. The data contain 60,000 to 75,000 distinct CDR3 sequences, roughly 10% of them singletons. Sequenced sample: whole blood. The genes are TRBV12-3 or TRBV12-4 and TRBJ2-5; D gene uncertain. This sequence originates from an adult who was a healthcare worker with PCR-confirmed SARS-CoV-2 infection or an uninfected control (not recorded which). CDR3 DNA sequence: TGTGCCAGCAGCCCGGGCCCTCTCGGGGAGACCCAGTACTTC. It specifies CASSPGPLGETQYF.